This TCR beta chain stems from a study of blood T cell repertoires in COVID-19. Study context: Specimens from acute and convalescent COVID-19 originated in the United States, Italy and Spain. Nucleic acid was either cDNA or gDNA, and it came from T cells, B-cell-depleted T cells, or PBMCs.

The V gene's germline CDR1 is SGHAT and CDR2 FQNNGV. There are 15 residues in the CDR3. Trimming pared 0 bases from V and 3 bases from J, leaving 10 bases between. Authors' processing steps: Amplification of reference gene primers provided the estimated nucleated cell counts. Profiling relied on immunoSEQ multiplex PCR, and the TCRdb table lists in-frame clones only, not all of them. The DNA gave D and trimming, while V, J and clone size come from that table. Among about 270,000 clones, more than 75% were seen once, and the ten largest hold about 6%. The Seattle patients, enrolled during active infection, were followed longitudinally.

Material: peripheral blood. The clonotype was recovered from a woman aged 80 or over with COVID-19, enrolled during active disease. The chain has TRBV11-2 and TRBJ2-3, with D possibly being TRBD2 (6 bases). CDR3 sequence: CASSLDGGVTDTQYF. In nucleotides, the CDR3 is TGTGCCAGCAGCTTAGATGGCGGGGTAACAGATACGCAGTATTTT. Full variable domain (missing parts from reference TRBV11-2 and TRBJ2-3): EAGVAQSPRYKIIEKRQSVAFWCNPISGHATLYWYQQILGQGPKLLIQFQNNGVVDDSQLPKDRFSAERLKGVDSTLKIQPAKLEDSAVYLCASSLDGGVTDTQYFGPGTRLTVL.